This passage covers 19 T cell receptor beta chains from one sample sequenced in a study of shared clonotypes between healthy human individuals. Only in-frame clones appear in the TCRdb table, and some are missing; sequencing was by immunoSEQ multiplex PCR. The data contain about 2 million clones, 95% of them singletons. Sequencing was done on a sample of naive CD4+ T cells sorted from blood. Subset defined: CD45RA+ positively selected. The receptors stem from a young man in good health.

The rearrangement links TRBV30 to TRBJ1-5; no firm D call. The V end lost 0 bases, the J end lost 8 bases, and 11 bases lay between the germline ends. The CDR3 sequence is 13 residues long. Germline CDR1 is GTSNPN and CDR2 is SVGIG (reference sequence). In DNA form, the CDR3 reads TGTGCCTGGAGTGTACAAAGGAGGGAGCCCCAGCATTTT. The encoded protein is CAWSVQRREPQHF.

The chain uses TRBV29-1 and TRBJ1-2; a possible D gene is TRBD1 (6 bases). Trimming removed 0 bases from V and 3 bases from J, with 11 bases in between. Germline CDR1 and CDR2: SQVTM and ANQGSEA. The CDR3 is made up of 14 amino acids. CDR3 coding DNA: TGCAGCGTTGAAGATGTACAGGGCTACTATGGCTACACCTTC. As protein: CSVEDVQGYYGYTF.

The chain couples TRBV9 to TRBJ1-3, with 8 positions matching TRBD1. Germline V gene sequence: CDR1 SGDLS, CDR2 YYNGEE. The V gene end was trimmed by 3 bases and the J gene end by 4 bases; junction bases not matched to a gene: 6. The CDR3 runs 15 residues. CDR3: CASSAQGARGNTIYF. CDR3 DNA: TGTGCCAGCAGCGCCCAGGGGGCGCGGGGAAACACCATATATTTT.

This sequence joins TRBV27 and TRBJ2-3, with D maybe TRBD2 (7 bases). The CDR3 totals 17 residues. CDR1 MNHEY and CDR2 SMNVEV come from the germline V gene (reference sequence). V gave up 2 bases and J gave up 0 bases, with 15 bases separating them. CDR3 sequence: CASSLEGGATSTDTQYF. DNA of the CDR3: TGTGCCAGCAGTTTAGAGGGGGGGGCAACTAGCACAGATACGCAGTATTTT.

CDR3 sequence: CAWSVKNQRTDTQYF. The CDR3, as DNA: TGTGCCTGGAGTGTAAAGAACCAGCGGACAGATACGCAGTATTTT. V usage is TRBV30 and J usage is TRBJ2-3, with D maybe TRBD2 (5 bases). Germline-derived CDR1 and CDR2 are GTSNPN and SVGIG (reference sequence). The CDR3 has 15 amino acids. V was pared by 0 bases and J by 3 bases, with 13 bases between.

In regard to this clone: Other nucleotide sequences in the sample specify the same CDR3. The rearrangement uses TRBV2 and TRBJ1-5; D not resolved. The CDR3 spans 12 residues. CDR1 and CDR2 (germline): SNHLY, FYNNEI. The ends were cut back, 2 bases at V and 4 bases at J, with 3 bases in the middle. For the CDR3, the DNA is TGTGCCAGCAGTGAACGGAATCAGCCCCAGCATTTT. Translated, it gives CASSERNQPQHF. The variable domain in full, completed from reference TRBV2 and TRBJ1-5, reads EPEVTQTPSHQVTQMGQEVILRCVPISNHLYFYWYRQILGQKVEFLVSFYNNEISEKSEIFDDQFSVERPDGSNFTLKIRSTKLEDSAMYFCASSERNQPQHFGDGTRLSIL.

V and J are TRBV7-3 and TRBJ2-7; 9 bases map to TRBD2. From germline, CDR1 is SGHTA and CDR2 FQGTGA. This CDR3 spans 15 amino acids. The ends lost 5 bases at V and 1 base at J; junction bases unmatched: 6. The CDR3 here is CASSRSGGLSYEQYF. In nucleotides, the CDR3 is TGTGCCAGCAGCAGAAGCGGGGGGTTATCCTACGAGCAGTACTTC.

This clone has just one count. Different DNA sequences within this sample yield the same CDR3. The chain combines TRBV18 with TRBJ1-1; D is possibly TRBD1 (6 bases). CDR3 length equals 15 residues. Looked up from germline, CDR1 is KGHSH and CDR2 is LQKENI. V lost 3 bases to trimming and J lost 1 base, with 12 bases between them. The CDR3 spells CASSPPGHQNTEAFF. In DNA, the CDR3 is TGTGCCAGCTCACCTCCGGGACATCAGAACACTGAAGCTTTCTTT.

The chain has TRBV4-3 and TRBJ2-7; no firm D call. Trimming cost V 4 bases and J 3 bases, with 13 bases left between them. CDR1 and CDR2 from the germline V gene are LGHNA and YSLEER. CDR3 length equals 14 residues. The CDR3 loop is CASSRPSEIYEQYF. DNA for the CDR3: TGCGCCAGCAGCCGTCCAAGCGAGATCTACGAGCAGTACTTC.

Remarks on this clone: The same CDR3 is also encoded by other DNA sequences in this sample. V and J are TRBV30 and TRBJ2-5; D uncertain. Germline V CDR1 and CDR2: GTSNPN, SVGIG (reference sequence). The CDR3 is 13 residues long. The germline V and J ends were trimmed by 0 bases and 2 bases, with 7 bases remaining between them. The CDR3 loop is CAWSVGSQETQYF. The CDR3 DNA is TGTGCCTGGAGTGTAGGCTCGCAAGAGACCCAGTACTTC.

This rearrangement joins TRBV9 to TRBJ2-1, with 8 bases lining up with TRBD2. Germline CDR1 and CDR2: SGDLS and YYNGEE. CDR3 size: 15 residues. The J segment lost 13 bases and the V segment lost 0 bases, leaving 12 bases of the junction unmatched. DNA of the CDR3: TGTGCCAGCAGCGTAGGGGGACTAGAGTTTGAGGGACAGTTCTTC. Translating it yields CASSVGGLEFEGQFF.

V and J are TRBV5-1 and TRBJ2-5; TRBD1 matches 7 bases. CDR1 SGHRS and CDR2 YFSETQ come from the germline V gene. The CDR3 has 15 amino acids. The V and J ends lost 0 bases and 2 bases, in that order; junction bases with no gene match: 4. The CDR3 region is CASSLEGQRQETQYF. The CDR3, as DNA: TGCGCCAGCAGCTTGGAGGGACAGAGACAAGAGACCCAGTACTTC.

This clone was picked up a small number of times. Distinct nucleotide sequences in the sample also encode this CDR3. The chain combines TRBV7-9 with TRBJ2-5; 7 bases are a match to TRBD1. The germline gives CDR1 SEHNR, CDR2 FQNEAQ (reference sequence). After removal of 5 bases from V and 2 bases from J, the junction contained 2 bases not matched to a gene. CDR3 length equals 13 residues. CDR3 protein: CASSRGQQETQYF. The CDR3 DNA sequence: TGTGCCAGCAGCCGGGGACAGCAAGAGACCCAGTACTTC.

J is TRBJ1-5 and V is TRBV6-4; 7 nucleotides align to TRBD1. Germline CDR1 is MRHNA and CDR2 is SNTAGT. The CDR3 runs 13 residues. The trim removed 8 bases at V and 4 bases at J, leaving 5 bases unmatched. CDR3 loop: CASSPDRNQPQHF. For the CDR3, the DNA is TGTGCCAGCTCTCCGGACAGGAATCAGCCCCAGCATTTT.

The DNA for the CDR3 is TGTGCCAGCAGCTTGCAACAGGGCACCTACAATGAGCAGTTCTTC. As protein: CASSLQQGTYNEQFF. The rearrangement uses TRBV11-3 and TRBJ2-1; D is perhaps TRBD1 (6 bases). Germline values: CDR1 SGHNT, CDR2 YENEEA. CDR3 length: 15 amino acids. V was clipped by 3 bases and J by 2 bases, with 11 bases between them.

V gene TRBV30 combines with J gene TRBJ1-2, with D possibly TRBD1 on 5 matching bases. Germline V gene lookup returns CDR1 GTSNPN and CDR2 SVGIG (reference sequence). This CDR3 spans 11 amino acids. With 8 bases removed from V and 5 bases from J, the gap between germline ends came to 12 bases. The chain's CDR3 is CAAGGLYGYTF. The CDR3 DNA is TGTGCCGCGGGGGGACTGTATGGCTACACCTTC.

The chain has TRBV10-3 and TRBJ2-5, with TRBD1 identical over 8 bases. The CDR3 sequence is 12 residues long. V lost 6 bases and J lost 4; bases outside the gene matches: 1. Germline CDR1 reads ENHRY; CDR2 reads SYGVKD. CDR3 bases: TGTGCCATCAGGGACAGGGCAGAGACCCAGTACTTC. Amino acid sequence: CAIRDRAETQYF.

The chain combines TRBV5-1 with TRBJ1-3; no reliable D call. CDR1 is SGHRS, CDR2 YFSETQ, per germline. The CDR3 is 15 amino acids. Trimming took off 2 bases at V and 0 bases at J, with 9 bases between the two ends. The CDR3 region is CASSFGRASGNTIYF. As DNA, the CDR3 is TGCGCCAGCAGCTTTGGGCGGGCCTCTGGAAACACCATATATTTT.

The chain carries TRBV5-8 and TRBJ1-1; D is uncertain. The CDR3 extends over 13 amino acids. Trimming pared 0 bases from V and 1 base from J, leaving 4 bases between. The germline V gene encodes CDR1 SGHTS and CDR2 YDEGEE. CDR3 sequence reads: CASSLARNTEAFF. Here the CDR3 DNA reads TGTGCCAGCAGCTTGGCTAGGAACACTGAAGCTTTCTTT.